This passage covers 32 T cell receptor beta chains from one sample sequenced in a study of blood T cells in healthy people across ages (dated by TCRdb to between 2014 and 2017). Preparation of the library involved 5' RACE. The data were produced on an Illumina HiSeq 2500. A second roughly 6 to 12 cycle PCR used a sample-barcoded 5' primer and a J-beta primer mix. The public reads were reanalyzed by TCRdb: fastp trimming at Q25, MiXCR alignment, in-frame beta chains only. Records with the same CDR3 protein are collapsed into one entry carrying the most frequent genes and DNA. This sample has more than 1 million distinct CDR3 sequences in its table, and roughly 45% of those were observed once. The top ten clones comprise approximately 17% of the sample. Sequencing used blood. These receptors were taken from a woman in her sixties in good health.

A remark on this clonotype: A read error may account for a junction end that differs from germline. The V call is TRBV9, the J call TRBJ2-4; a weak D match, TRBD2 (5 bases). The CDR3 length is 13 residues. CDR1 SGDLS and CDR2 YYNGEE come from the germline V gene. Here the CDR3 reads CAGSVGGENIQYF. The DNA of the CDR3 is TGTGCCGGCAGCGTAGGTGGGGAGAACATTCAGTACTTC.

This clonotype was observed a few times. The J gene is TRBJ1-2, the V gene TRBV20-1; TRBD1 is a possible D gene (5 bases). Looked up from germline, CDR1 is DFQATT and CDR2 is SNEGSKA (reference sequence). The length of the CDR3 is 12 residues. Trimming stripped 8 bases from V and 1 base from J, with 11 bases between. The CDR3 is CSTWGSNYGYTF. CDR3 nucleotide sequence: TGCAGTACCTGGGGCAGTAACTATGGCTACACCTTC.

V and J are TRBV9 and TRBJ2-3, with a possible D match to TRBD1 (5 bases). The V gene lost 2 bases and the J gene lost 2 bases, with 9 bases spanning the gap. The CDR3 has 14 amino acids. The germline V gene has CDR1 SGDLS and CDR2 YYNGEE. The CDR3 DNA follows: TGTGCCAGCAGCGTTCAGGACAACACAGATACGCAGTATTTT. It encodes CASSVQDNTDTQYF.

With respect to this clonotype: At one end, the junction sequence differs from germline, possibly due to a read error. The V call is TRBV15, the J call TRBJ2-5; no clear D. The V gene's germline CDR1 is LNHNV and CDR2 YYDKDF (reference sequence). The CDR3 totals 14 residues. This CDR3 is CAASRNEREETQYF. The CDR3 region has the DNA TGTGCCGCCAGCAGAAACGAGCGAGAAGAGACCCAGTACTTC.

The chain links TRBV7-6 to TRBJ2-3; a possible D gene is TRBD1 (6 bases). Germline CDR1 SGHVS, CDR2 FNYEAQ. Trimming left V 0 bases short and J 2 bases short, with 9 bases between. The CDR3 covers 15 residues. CDR3 nucleotide sequence: TGTGCCAGCAGCTTAGCGGACAGTCCCACAGATACGCAGTATTTT. It codes for CASSLADSPTDTQYF.

This clonotype was seen a few times. The rearrangement uses TRBV6-6 and TRBJ2-1; perhaps TRBD2 as D (6 bases). Trimming took off 5 bases at V and 6 bases at J, with 14 bases between the two ends. The germline gives CDR1 MNHNY, CDR2 SVGAGI (reference sequence). The CDR3 has 14 amino acids. For the CDR3, the DNA is TGTGCCAGCAGTACGGGGACTGTTCTCAATGAGCAGTTCTTC. Protein: CASSTGTVLNEQFF.

To note about this clonotype: A much larger clone lies a single base off, so this may be a read error. The chain employs TRBV11-2 and TRBJ2-7; 7 bases align to TRBD1. Unmatched junction bases numbered 4, after V lost 8 bases and J lost 0 bases. Germline assignment: CDR1 SGHAT and CDR2 FQNNGV. This CDR3 has 13 amino acids. The CDR3 coding sequence is TGTGCCAGCGGCGACAGGGCCTCCTACGAGCAGTACTTC. This gives the protein CASGDRASYEQYF.

Worth noting for this clonotype: A much larger clone lies one base from this, so it may be a read error. CDR3 loop: CSARVGHYEQYF. DNA of the CDR3: TGCAGTGCTAGAGTAGGACACTACGAGCAGTACTTC. The chain joins TRBV20-1 to TRBJ2-7; a possible D gene is TRBD1 (5 bases). CDR1 and CDR2 from the germline V gene are DFQATT and SNEGSKA (reference sequence). CDR3 length: 12 residues. Deletions cut 1 base from V and 3 bases from J, with 7 bases between.

This clonotype was counted between two and nine times. The chain combines TRBV10-3 with TRBJ2-5; maybe TRBD2 (5 bases). The CDR3 is 11 amino acids. The V gene's germline CDR1 is ENHRY and CDR2 SYGVKD. V lost 5 bases and J lost 11, with 12 bases in between. The CDR3 DNA is TGTGCCATCAGTATGTCTGGGGAGCAGTACTTC. It specifies CAISMSGEQYF.

The chain carries TRBV7-9 and TRBJ1-1; 7 bases fit TRBD1. Looked up from germline, CDR1 is SEHNR and CDR2 is FQNEAQ (reference sequence). The CDR3 contains 15 residues. The V gene end was trimmed by 5 bases and the J gene end by 1 base; junction bases not matched to a gene: 7. CDR3 amino acids: CASSQDRVANTEAFF. CDR3 DNA sequence: TGTGCCAGCAGCCAAGACAGGGTGGCGAACACTGAAGCTTTCTTT.

The gene calls are TRBV7-8 and TRBJ2-3; 8 positions match TRBD2. The germline V gene encodes CDR1 SGHVS and CDR2 FQNEAQ. The CDR3 extends over 18 amino acids. The V gene end was trimmed by 1 base and the J gene end by 0 bases; junction bases not matched to a gene: 9. The CDR3 DNA follows: TGTGCCAGCAGCTTAGGGCTAGGGCGGGAGGAGAGCACAGATACGCAGTATTTT. Its protein is CASSLGLGREESTDTQYF.

The rearrangement uses TRBV28 and TRBJ2-7; 8 nucleotides agree with TRBD1. J was trimmed by 0 bases and V by 2 bases; bases with no gene match: 12. This CDR3 contains 18 residues. The germline gives CDR1 MDHEN, CDR2 SYDVKM. CDR3 DNA sequence: TGTGCCAGCAGTTTAATGGGACAGGCTTCCTTTTACTCCTACGAGCAGTACTTC. This translates into CASSLMGQASFYSYEQYF.

This chain links TRBV24-1 with TRBJ2-1; D remains unclear. The germline V gene has CDR1 KGHDR and CDR2 SFDVKD. Trimming cost V 0 bases and J 8 bases, with 7 bases left between them. CDR3 size: 13 residues. CDR3: CATSDLSLDEQFF. The CDR3 DNA is TGTGCCACCAGTGATTTGTCCCTCGATGAGCAGTTCTTC.

The chain employs TRBV20-1 and TRBJ2-7; 11 bases line up with TRBD2. V was clipped by 5 bases and J by 6 bases; unmatched bases: 9. From germline, CDR1 is DFQATT and CDR2 SNEGSKA (reference sequence). The CDR3 has 14 residues. The CDR3 coding sequence is TGCAGTGCTTCGTTACTAGCGGGAGTTGGCGAGCAGTACTTC. Translation gives CSASLLAGVGEQYF.

The gene calls are TRBV27 and TRBJ2-7; D is ambiguous. This CDR3 is 15 amino acids long. Germline V gives CDR1 MNHEY, CDR2 SMNVEV (reference sequence). V was clipped by 6 bases and J by 0 bases, with 15 bases between them. CDR3 sequence reads: CASSWTTVSSYEQYF. The CDR3 nucleotides are TGTGCCAGCAGCTGGACGACCGTGAGCTCCTACGAGCAGTACTTC.

This chain uses TRBV6-1 with TRBJ2-1, with TRBD2 identical over 10 bases. The last part of the DNA fits TRBJ2-7 better; the J call may be wrong. This CDR3 has 15 amino acids. Germline-derived CDR1 and CDR2 are MNHNS and SASEGT. CDR3 coding DNA: TGTTCCACGGCCTTCTCAGCGGGAGGGTACAATGAGCAGTACTTC. Translation: CSTAFSAGGYNEQYF.

This chain links TRBV20-1 with TRBJ1-1; D call uncertain. Germline-derived CDR1 and CDR2 are DFQATT and SNEGSKA (reference sequence). The CDR3 is made up of 11 amino acids. Trimming left V 6 bases short and J 5 bases short, with 10 bases between. Here the CDR3 reads CSAHSGTEAFF. CDR3 nucleotides: TGCAGTGCCCACTCGGGAACTGAAGCTTTCTTT.

This sequence joins TRBV4-1 and TRBJ2-2; 11 bases map to TRBD1. Per the germline V gene, CDR1 is MGHRA and CDR2 is YSYEKL. This CDR3 has 18 amino acids. Trimming cost V 4 bases and J 6 bases; bases outside gene matches: 13. CDR3 amino acids: CASSRRTLDRGRAGELFF. For the CDR3, the DNA is TGCGCCAGCAGCCGCCGGACCCTGGACAGGGGGCGCGCCGGGGAGCTGTTTTTT.

A few counts support this clonotype. The chain couples TRBV7-9 to TRBJ2-1, with 7 bases that match TRBD2. Judging by the DNA end, TRBJ2-7 fits better; the J call may be wrong. The germline V gene has CDR1 SEHNR and CDR2 FQNEAQ (reference sequence). This CDR3 contains 16 residues. The CDR3 region has the DNA TGTGCCAGCAGCAAAGGTGGCGGGAGCTCCTACAATGAGCAGTACTTC. This codes for CASSKGGGSSYNEQYF.

The chain combines TRBV6-1 with TRBJ2-2; either TRBD1 or TRBD2 may supply D (5 bases each). This CDR3 contains 17 residues. The germline V and J ends were trimmed by 11 bases and 3 bases, with 25 bases remaining between them. Germline V gene sequence: CDR1 MNHNS, CDR2 SASEGT. CDR3 region: CAGLKWGTLQHTGELFF. Here the CDR3 DNA reads TGTGCCGGCCTCAAGTGGGGGACCCTACAGCACACCGGGGAGCTGTTTTTT.

The chain is built from TRBV30 and TRBJ2-7, with 8 bases fitting TRBD2. After removal of 3 bases from V and 9 bases from J, the junction contained 13 bases not matched to a gene. Germline V gene data show CDR1 as GTSNPN and CDR2 as SVGIG (reference sequence). The CDR3 is 14 amino acids. The CDR3: CAWRGGLGEVTQYF. The CDR3 bases are TGTGCCTGGAGAGGGGGACTAGGGGAAGTCACGCAGTACTTC. Looking up the rest from reference TRBV30 and TRBJ2-7 gives the full variable domain: SQTIHQWPATLVQPVGSPLSLECTVEGTSNPNLYWYRQAAGRGLQLLFYSVGIGQISSEVPQNLSASRPQDRQFILSSKKLLLSDSGFYLCAWRGGLGEVTQYFGPGTRLTVT.

About this clonotype itself: A much more abundant neighbour one base away suggests this may be a read error. The chain carries TRBV28 and TRBJ2-7; 7 nucleotides match TRBD1. This CDR3 is built from 14 residues. Losses at the gene ends were 6 bases for V and 8 bases for J; bases not matched to a gene: 13. Germline lookup yields CDR1 MDHEN and CDR2 SYDVKM. In nucleotides, the CDR3 is TGTGCCAGCAGCCTCGCAGGGGGTCAATACAAGCAGTACTTC. Protein sequence: CASSLAGGQYKQYF.

V usage is TRBV7-3 and J usage is TRBJ2-7; D gene uncertain. V dropped 2 bases and J dropped 6 bases, with 11 bases sitting between them. Germline loops: CDR1 SGHTA, CDR2 FQGTGA. The CDR3 sequence is 13 residues long. This CDR3 reads CASSLDLVSEQYF. As DNA, the CDR3 is TGTGCCAGCAGCTTAGACCTCGTCTCCGAGCAGTACTTC. The whole variable domain, remainder taken from reference TRBV7-3 and TRBJ2-7, is GAGVSQTPSNKVTEKGKYVELRCDPISGHTALYWYRQSLGQGPEFLIYFQGTGAADDSGLPNDRFFAVRPEGSVSTLKIQRTERGDSAVYLCASSLDLVSEQYFGPGTRLTVT.

The chain employs TRBV7-7 and TRBJ2-7; D is unresolved. The CDR3 spans 15 residues. V lost 1 base and J lost 5, with 15 bases in between. In germline, CDR1 is SSHAT, CDR2 FNYEAQ (reference sequence). This CDR3 is CASSLGLAPTDEQYF. The CDR3 coding sequence is TGTGCCAGCAGCTTAGGGCTCGCCCCAACGGACGAGCAGTACTTC.

This clonotype was counted only a few times. This chain joins TRBV5-1 and TRBJ2-5, with D hard to call. This CDR3 contains 11 residues. V was cut by 4 bases and J by 6 bases, with 7 bases left in between. Germline CDR1 is SGHRS and CDR2 is YFSETQ. This chain's CDR3 is CASSETKTQYF. The CDR3 region has the DNA TGCGCCAGCAGCGAAACGAAGACCCAGTACTTC.

This chain links TRBV5-1 with TRBJ2-1; D not certain. Per germline, CDR1 SGHRS and CDR2 YFSETQ. V was cut by 2 bases and J by 1 base, with 10 bases left in between. The CDR3 covers 15 residues. The chain's CDR3 is CASSFEDPSYNEQFF. The CDR3 DNA is TGCGCCAGCAGCTTTGAGGACCCATCCTACAATGAGCAGTTCTTC.

This clonotype has only one observation. The chain carries TRBV5-1 and TRBJ2-1; D is undetermined. The CDR3 totals 15 residues. Between the trimmed V and J ends, which lost 4 bases and 5 bases, there was a span of 16 bases. The germline CDR1 and CDR2 sequences are SGHRS and YFSETQ. The CDR3 region is CASSPDAVSHNEQFF. The CDR3 DNA reads TGCGCCAGCAGCCCCGACGCAGTCTCACACAATGAGCAGTTCTTC.

In its sample, this clonotype was seen many times. The CDR3 region is CASNRAGGVTYEQYF. CDR3 nucleotide sequence: TGTGCCAGCAATAGAGCGGGAGGGGTTACCTACGAGCAGTACTTC. The chain uses TRBV2 and TRBJ2-7; 10 bases align to TRBD2. The CDR3 has 15 amino acids. V dropped 7 bases and J dropped 2; count of bases not matched to a gene: 8. The V gene's germline CDR1 is SNHLY and CDR2 FYNNEI.

The table lists this clonotype with a few counts. The chain has TRBV5-1 and TRBJ2-1, with D unresolved. Trimming cost V 4 bases and J 7 bases, with 9 bases left between them. The CDR3 sequence is 12 residues long. In germline, CDR1 is SGHRS, CDR2 YFSETQ. The CDR3 DNA follows: TGCGCCAGCAGCATAACAACAAATGAGCAGTTCTTC. It yields the protein CASSITTNEQFF.

The chain links TRBV12-5 to TRBJ2-2; 11 nucleotides match TRBD2. Germline CDR1 and CDR2: LGHNT and FRNRAP. The CDR3 extends over 15 amino acids. V was pared by 5 bases and J by 2 bases, with 1 base of the junction left unmatched. CDR3 in DNA: TGTGCTAGTGGTCTAGCGGGAGGTAACACCGGGGAGCTGTTTTTT. As protein: CASGLAGGNTGELFF.

V is TRBV7-3 and J is TRBJ2-7; D may match TRBD1 or TRBD2 (7 bases each). Trimming removed 5 bases from V and 6 bases from J, with 17 bases in between. Germline V gene sequence: CDR1 SGHTA, CDR2 FQGTGA. The CDR3 runs to 14 residues. The CDR3: CASSQGGSEGEQYF. CDR3 sequence (DNA): TGTGCCAGCAGCCAGGGGGGGAGTGAAGGCGAGCAGTACTTC. Supplemented by reference TRBV7-3 and TRBJ2-7, the full variable domain reads GAGVSQTPSNKVTEKGKYVELRCDPISGHTALYWYRQSLGQGPEFLIYFQGTGAADDSGLPNDRFFAVRPEGSVSTLKIQRTERGDSAVYLCASSQGGSEGEQYFGPGTRLTVT.

This clonotype was detected a few times. Here the CDR3 reads CASSEAGKYGYTF. The CDR3 nucleotides read TGTGCCAGCAGTGAGGCGGGGAAATACGGCTACACCTTC. J is TRBJ1-2 and V is TRBV6-2 or TRBV6-3; no reliable D call. The V end lost 5 bases, the J end lost 8 bases, and 15 bases lay between the germline ends. The CDR3 is 13 amino acids. Per the germline V gene, CDR1 is MNHEY and CDR2 is SVGEGT.